The sequence of this TCR beta chain was determined in a study of tumor-infiltrating lymphocytes in primary liver carcinoma. The investigators made TCR beta cDNA from about 0.45 ug total RNA, using a constant-region primer. Three nested multiplex PCR rounds of slightly modified ARM-PCR generated TCR beta libraries. TRBV1-TRBV30 forward and Cbeta reverse primers drove the first two approximately 10-cycle rounds. TCRdb re-analysed the multiplex PCR reads in MiXCR, keeping a single row per CDR3 protein. Among some 20,000 distinct CDR3 sequences listed, almost 80% were seen once. Remarks on this clonotype: Antigen: not known.

The approximately 17-32 mg bulk tissue piece was not sorted before simultaneous RNA and DNA extraction. Broader study findings: It was in tumors, not blood, that the top-250-clone fraction was significantly higher (p = 0.039).

The V end lost 3 bases, the J end lost 9 bases, and 20 bases lay between the germline ends. CDR1 and CDR2 from the germline V gene are MGHRA and YSYEKL. This CDR3 is 15 amino acids long. The sample taken for sequencing was liver tumor tissue from sampling region 4. Subset meaning: tumor region T4, right-lateral pole. The chain uses TRBV4-1 and TRBJ2-5; D may be TRBD1 (6 bases). This TCR was recovered from a woman aged 25 to 39 with primary liver carcinoma and hepatitis B virus infection. The CDR3 nucleotides read TGCGCCAGCAGCCAGGGGACAACCTACCATGAGGCCCAGTACTTC. Amino acids: CASSQGTTYHEAQYF.